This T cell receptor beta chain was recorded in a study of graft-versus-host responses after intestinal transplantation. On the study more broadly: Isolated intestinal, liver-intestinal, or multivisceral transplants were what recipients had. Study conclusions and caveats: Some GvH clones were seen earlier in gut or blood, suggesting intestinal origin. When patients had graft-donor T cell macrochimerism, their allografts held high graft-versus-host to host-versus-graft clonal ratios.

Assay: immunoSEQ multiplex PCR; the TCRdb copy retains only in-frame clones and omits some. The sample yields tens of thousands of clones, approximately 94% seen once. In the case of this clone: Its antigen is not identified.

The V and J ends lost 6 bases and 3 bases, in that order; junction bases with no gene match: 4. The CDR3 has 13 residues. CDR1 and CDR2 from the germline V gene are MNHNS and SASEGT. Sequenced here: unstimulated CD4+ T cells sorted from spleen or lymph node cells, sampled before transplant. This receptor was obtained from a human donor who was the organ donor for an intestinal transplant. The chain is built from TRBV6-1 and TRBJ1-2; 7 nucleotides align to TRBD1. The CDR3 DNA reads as TGTGCCAGCAGGAGGGGGCGGGACTATGGCTACACCTTC. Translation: CASRRGRDYGYTF.